The present T cell receptor (beta chain) was sequenced within a study of blood T cell repertoires in COVID-19. Across the whole study: Donors in the United States, Italy and Spain gave samples during acute or convalescent COVID-19.

In the original workflow: Reference gene primer amplification gave estimated nucleated cell counts. Measured with immunoSEQ multiplex PCR; TCRdb has only the in-frame clones, and not every one. Clonal size and the V and J genes are those of that table, whereas D and trimming came from the DNA. The repertoire holds 200,000 to 300,000 clones, with about four fifths as singletons. Input material: peripheral blood. The sequence was obtained from a woman in her 70s with acute or convalescent COVID-19.

CDR3 nucleotide sequence: TGTGCCAGCTGTCTTGGGACAGCCTCCTACAATGAGCAGTTCTTC. As protein: CASCLGTASYNEQFF. This chain joins TRBV3-1 (or the pseudogene TRBV3-2) and TRBJ2-1, with 7 bases matching TRBD1. Germline values: CDR1 LGHDT, CDR2 YNNKEL (reference sequence). The CDR3 consists of 15 residues. V lost 8 bases, J lost 0 bases, and 7 bases stayed unmatched.